One and the same sample provided the 18 T cell receptor beta chains below, sequenced in a study of CD8+ T cells in alopecia areata. Treatment in this sample: oral pan-JAK inhibitor, 5-10 mg twice daily. Following extraction, RNA underwent reverse transcription to cDNA, which served as the sequencing template. The assay was immunoSEQ multiplex PCR, and TCRdb's table has in-frame clones only and misses some. In the table there are around 210,000 clones, 64% of which are singletons. The source was CD4+ T cells sorted from blood, collected at week 4, from a patient treated with tofacitinib. The source of these receptors is a human donor with alopecia areata.

This chain links TRBV5-6 with TRBJ2-1, with 8 positions matching TRBD2. Trimming removed 10 bases from V and 3 bases from J; junction bases left unmatched: 9. This CDR3 is 14 amino acids long. The germline V gene has CDR1 SGHDT and CDR2 YYEEEE. The CDR3 spells CAGKRAGDYNEQFF. CDR3 sequence (DNA): TGTGCCGGCAAAAGAGCGGGGGACTACAATGAGCAGTTCTTC.

J is TRBJ1-1 and V is TRBV4-1; 7 positions agree with TRBD1. The V segment lost 1 base and the J segment 11 bases; nucleotides outside the gene matches: 7. Germline-derived CDR1 and CDR2 are MGHRA and YSYEKL. The CDR3 is made up of 13 amino acids. The DNA for the CDR3 is TGCGCCAGCAGCCAAGGGGACCAGGGGGGCGCTTTCTTT. Amino acid sequence: CASSQGDQGGAFF.

This clone was seen a few times. The rearrangement joins TRBV11-3 to TRBJ2-7, with 9 bases that match TRBD1. Unmatched junction bases numbered 7, after V lost 4 bases and J lost 3 bases. The CDR3 is 15 residues long. CDR1 is SGHNT, CDR2 YENEEA, per germline. The CDR3 nucleotides read TGTGCCAGCAGCTGGAAAGGACAGGGGCGCTACGAGCAGTACTTC. Translation: CASSWKGQGRYEQYF.

The chain recombines TRBV30 with TRBJ2-3; D might be TRBD2 (6 bases). The V gene lost 3 bases and the J gene lost 5 bases, with 12 bases spanning the gap. The CDR3 has 13 amino acids. The germline gives CDR1 GTSNPN, CDR2 SVGIG (reference sequence). The CDR3 region has the DNA TGTGCCTGGAGCCAGACCGGGGGAGATACGCAGTATTTT. As protein: CAWSQTGGDTQYF.

The rearrangement joins TRBV2 to TRBJ2-7; either TRBD1 or TRBD2 may supply D (5 bases each). This CDR3 region has 12 residues. Trimming shortened V by 5 bases and J by 3 bases, and 8 bases separated the two germline ends. The germline gives CDR1 SNHLY, CDR2 FYNNEI. This CDR3 is CASSMRGYEQYF. In nucleotides, the CDR3 is TGTGCCAGCAGTATGAGGGGCTACGAGCAGTACTTC.

The chain employs TRBV18 and TRBJ2-7; D perhaps matches TRBD1 (5 bases). CDR1 KGHSH and CDR2 LQKENI come from the germline V gene. Deletions cut 2 bases from V and 3 bases from J, with 14 bases between. This CDR3 region has 15 residues. The CDR3 loop reads CASSPAGAANYEQYF. The CDR3 bases are TGTGCCAGCTCACCAGCTGGGGCAGCGAACTACGAGCAGTACTTC.

The chain combines TRBV25-1 with TRBJ1-2; 7 bases line up with TRBD1. CDR3 size: 13 residues. Germline V gene data show CDR1 as MGHDK and CDR2 as SYGVNS. V was clipped by 9 bases and J by 5 bases; unmatched bases: 9. CDR3 nucleotide sequence: TGTGCCAGTAGACAGGGAGGGGTATATGGCTACACCTTC. It translates to CASRQGGVYGYTF.

The V and J genes are TRBV19 and TRBJ2-5, with a possible D match to TRBD2 (5 bases). The germline gives CDR1 LNHDA, CDR2 SQIVND (reference sequence). The V end was cut by 6 bases, the J end by 4 bases, with 12 bases between. The CDR3 length is 13 residues. CDR3 sequence (DNA): TGTGCCAGTAGCCCGGGAAGAGGAGAGACCCAGTACTTC. Residues: CASSPGRGETQYF.

The chain carries TRBV6-5 and TRBJ2-4; D call uncertain. V was pared by 0 bases and J by 6 bases, with 12 bases between. The CDR3 loop spans 15 amino acids. CDR1 and CDR2 (germline): MNHEY, SVGAGI. The CDR3 DNA follows: TGTGCCAGCAGTTACTCATCGGCTGATGTAAACATTCAGTACTTC. It specifies CASSYSSADVNIQYF.

Note on this clone: Other DNA sequences in the sample encode the same CDR3. This chain connects TRBV5-6 to TRBJ2-5; TRBD1 might be the D (6 bases). The CDR3 length is 13 residues. In germline, CDR1 is SGHDT, CDR2 YYEEEE. The V gene lost 3 bases and the J gene lost 2 bases, with 8 bases spanning the gap. The CDR3 region is CASSSGTQETQYF. The CDR3 nucleotides read TGTGCCAGCAGCTCAGGGACACAAGAGACCCAGTACTTC.

The V and J genes are TRBV2 and TRBJ2-4, with D hard to call. Trimming shortened V by 7 bases and J by 0 bases, and 7 bases separated the two germline ends. CDR1 is SNHLY, CDR2 FYNNEI, per germline. The CDR3 length is 13 residues. The CDR3 bases are TGTGCCAGCAATGGTCTAGCCAAAAACATTCAGTACTTC. Protein sequence: CASNGLAKNIQYF.

Here the CDR3 DNA reads TGTGCCAGCAGTGAAGCCAGATCCACCGGGGAGCTGTTTTTT. It encodes CASSEARSTGELFF. This sequence joins TRBV2 and TRBJ2-2; no firm D call. V lost 0 bases, J lost 4 bases, and 6 bases lay in between. The CDR3 length is 14 residues. Germline V CDR1 and CDR2: SNHLY, FYNNEI.

As DNA, the CDR3 is TGCGCCAGCAGCTTCCGACTAGCGGGGCCCCAAGAGACCCAGTACTTC. Translation gives CASSFRLAGPQETQYF. The rearrangement uses TRBV5-1 and TRBJ2-5, with 11 bases lining up with TRBD2. Trimming took 2 bases from V and 1 from J; bases not matched to a gene: 4. Germline V gene lookup returns CDR1 SGHRS and CDR2 YFSETQ. This CDR3 region has 16 residues.

The J gene is TRBJ2-3, the V gene TRBV4-2; the match to TRBD2 covers 9 bases. The V and J ends lost 6 bases and 6 bases, in that order; junction bases with no gene match: 13. Germline V gene sequence: CDR1 LGHNA, CDR2 YNFKEQ. The length of the CDR3 is 16 residues. The CDR3 DNA is TGTGCCAGCAGTTATCGAGCGGGGGGTGATAAGGATACGCAGTATTTT. It yields the protein CASSYRAGGDKDTQYF.

This chain joins TRBV9 and TRBJ2-5; unclear D gene. Germline lookup yields CDR1 SGDLS and CDR2 YYNGEE. V lost 2 bases and J lost 4, with 6 bases in between. This CDR3 region has 12 residues. CDR3 residues: CASSVSGETQYF. The CDR3 DNA reads as TGTGCCAGCAGCGTCTCGGGAGAGACCCAGTACTTC. The full variable domain, with the rest looked up from reference TRBV9 and TRBJ2-5, is DSGVTQTPKHLITATGQRVTLRCSPRSGDLSVYWYQQSLDQGLQFLIQYYNGEERAKGNILERFSAQQFPDLHSELNLSSLELGDSALYFCASSVSGETQYFGPGTRLLVL.

V is TRBV6-5 and J is TRBJ1-6; 11 bases line up with TRBD1. The CDR3 is 16 amino acids. Per germline, CDR1 MNHEY and CDR2 SVGAGI. V lost 0 bases and J lost 9; bases outside the gene matches: 4. The CDR3 loop reads CASSYSTGTGGSPLHF. The CDR3 bases are TGTGCCAGCAGTTACTCGACTGGGACAGGGGGTTCACCCCTCCACTTT.

This chain links TRBV2 with TRBJ2-5; 7 nucleotides match TRBD1. The CDR3 extends over 14 amino acids. Germline assignment: CDR1 SNHLY and CDR2 FYNNEI. Losses at the gene ends were 6 bases for V and 0 bases for J; bases not matched to a gene: 4. CDR3 sequence: CASSKQGYQETQYF. In DNA form, the CDR3 reads TGTGCCAGCAGCAAACAGGGGTACCAAGAGACCCAGTACTTC.

The rearrangement links TRBV7-2 to TRBJ2-2; TRBD2 matches at 9 bases. Per germline, CDR1 SGHTA and CDR2 FQGNSA. The CDR3 runs to 16 residues. With V trimmed by 3 bases and J by 5 bases, 7 bases remained unmatched. CDR3 in amino acids: CASSFRAGGRTGELFF. The CDR3 DNA reads TGTGCCAGCAGCTTCCGAGCGGGGGGTAGAACCGGGGAGCTGTTTTTT.